This TCR beta chain emerged from a study of blood T cell repertoires in COVID-19. Study-level information: There were acute and convalescent COVID-19 samples, and they came from the United States, Italy and Spain.

How the authors handled the data: Reference gene primer amplification in the assay estimated nucleated cell counts. This table comes from immunoSEQ multiplex PCR, and its TCRdb copy is limited to in-frame clones, with some not included. The V and J calls and clone size were taken over from that table, and D and trimming were inferred from the DNA. The sample lists 90,000 to 120,000 clones, roughly 84% occurring once. V lost 2 bases to trimming and J lost 6 bases; unmatched junction nucleotides: 6. Per the germline V gene, CDR1 is MNHEY and CDR2 is SMNVEV (reference sequence). The CDR3 runs 14 residues.

V gene TRBV27 combines with J gene TRBJ1-1; the match to TRBD1 covers 7 bases. This clonotype was obtained from a human donor in a cohort sampled during active COVID-19. The sequencing sample was made of peripheral blood. For the CDR3, the DNA is TGTGCCAGCAGTTTAGTCAGGGGGACCTCTGAAGCTTTCTTT. Its translation: CASSLVRGTSEAFF.